These T cell receptor beta chains were read from a single sample in a study of blood T cell repertoires in COVID-19. The table came from immunoSEQ multiplex PCR; TCRdb's copy has only in-frame clones and leaves some out. Of about 50,000 clones listed, approximately 80% were seen once; the top ten hold approximately 10%. Sequenced: peripheral blood. These receptors all come from a man in his fifties or sixties with acute or convalescent COVID-19. CDR3s include the opening cysteine and the closing phenylalanine or tryptophan. Each record gives: J gene, D gene, V gene, clone size, CDR3 DNA, CDR3 protein. D genes are given only for firm matches. The size entry is marked missing in some rows and otherwise reads once, few, many or a size class.

j_call: TRBJ1-2
d_call: .
v_call: TRBV7-8
clone_size: .
cdr3_nt: TGTGCCAGCAGCTTAAGGGCAGGGGACTATGGCTACACCTTC
cdr3_aa: CASSLRAGDYGYTF

j_call: TRBJ2-2
d_call: .
v_call: TRBV24-1
clone_size: .
cdr3_nt: TGTGCCACCAACAGGGATGGGACCGGGGAGCTGTTTTTT
cdr3_aa: CATNRDGTGELFF

j_call: TRBJ1-5
d_call: .
v_call: TRBV21-1
clone_size: .
cdr3_nt: TGTGCCAGCAGTAGGACAGAGAGCTATAGCAATCAGCCCCAGCATTTT
cdr3_aa: CASSRTESYSNQPQHF

j_call: TRBJ1-1
d_call: .
v_call: TRBV5-6
clone_size: once
cdr3_nt: TGTGCCAGCAGCTTGGGTCCCTCCAGGGTAACCCCTGAAGCTTTCTTT
cdr3_aa: CASSLGPSRVTPEAFF

j_call: TRBJ1-2
d_call: TRBD1
v_call: TRBV2
clone_size: .
cdr3_nt: TGTGCCAGCACGTTGACAGGGCGCTATGGCTACACCTTC
cdr3_aa: CASTLTGRYGYTF

j_call: TRBJ1-1
d_call: TRBD1
v_call: TRBV15
clone_size: .
cdr3_nt: TGTGCCACCAGCAGCCGGGACAGTATAGCTTTCTTT
cdr3_aa: CATSSRDSIAFF

j_call: TRBJ1-4
d_call: .
v_call: TRBV2
clone_size: .
cdr3_nt: TGTGCCAGCAAGCAAGATGGGGCCGAAAAACTGTTTTTT
cdr3_aa: CASKQDGAEKLFF

j_call: TRBJ1-1
d_call: .
v_call: TRBV5-1
clone_size: few
cdr3_nt: TGCGCCAGCAGCTCCGATTTGAGGGAGGGCACTGAAGCTTTCTTT
cdr3_aa: CASSSDLREGTEAFF

j_call: TRBJ2-7
d_call: .
v_call: TRBV2
clone_size: .
cdr3_nt: TGTGCCAGCAGTGGGCCTTCCAGCTCCTACGAGCAGTACTTC
cdr3_aa: CASSGPSSSYEQYF

j_call: TRBJ2-7
d_call: .
v_call: TRBV14
clone_size: .
cdr3_nt: TGTGCCAGCAGCCAGCACACAGCTTACGAGCAGTACTTC
cdr3_aa: CASSQHTAYEQYF

j_call: TRBJ1-1
d_call: .
v_call: TRBV13
clone_size: .
cdr3_nt: TGTGCCAGCAGCCTTGGCCCCCAGGGCACTGAAGCTTTCTTT
cdr3_aa: CASSLGPQGTEAFF

j_call: TRBJ2-1
d_call: .
v_call: TRBV4-1
clone_size: .
cdr3_nt: TGCGCCAGCAGCCAAGACAGTAGCTTCGGCTCCTACAATGAGCAGTTCTTC
cdr3_aa: CASSQDSSFGSYNEQFF

j_call: TRBJ1-3
d_call: .
v_call: TRBV12-3/TRBV12-4
clone_size: .
cdr3_nt: TGTGCCAGCAGCTACTCTGGAAACACCATATATTTT
cdr3_aa: CASSYSGNTIYF

j_call: TRBJ2-1
d_call: .
v_call: TRBV6-6
clone_size: .
cdr3_nt: TGTGCCAGCAGGGTACAGGGTTACAATGAGCAGTTCTTC
cdr3_aa: CASRVQGYNEQFF

j_call: TRBJ2-5
d_call: .
v_call: TRBV19
clone_size: .
cdr3_nt: TGTGCCAGTACCCGGTATGGAGGGTCCCTGCCAGGAGAGACCCAGTACTTC
cdr3_aa: CASTRYGGSLPGETQYF

j_call: TRBJ2-1
d_call: .
v_call: TRBV6-5
clone_size: .
cdr3_nt: TGTGCCAGCAGTTCAAGACTACTCCGCACCTACAATGAGCAGTTCTTC
cdr3_aa: CASSSRLLRTYNEQFF

j_call: TRBJ2-5
d_call: TRBD2
v_call: TRBV4-1
clone_size: .
cdr3_nt: TGCGCCAGCAGCCAAGGGACTAGGCTCCAAGAGACCCAGTACTTC
cdr3_aa: CASSQGTRLQETQYF

j_call: TRBJ2-7
d_call: TRBD2
v_call: TRBV10-2
clone_size: few
cdr3_nt: TGCGCCAGCAGTGAGTTATTAGCGGGGGCCGCCTACGAGCAGTACTTC
cdr3_aa: CASSELLAGAAYEQYF

j_call: TRBJ1-6
d_call: .
v_call: TRBV23-1
clone_size: .
cdr3_nt: TGCGCCAGCAGTCAATCTAAAGGGGCCTCCTATAATTCACCCCTCCACTTT
cdr3_aa: CASSQSKGASYNSPLHF

j_call: TRBJ1-5
d_call: .
v_call: TRBV18
clone_size: .
cdr3_nt: TGTGCCAGCTCAGAGAATAGCAATCAGCCCCAGCATTTT
cdr3_aa: CASSENSNQPQHF

j_call: TRBJ2-1
d_call: TRBD2
v_call: TRBV4-1
clone_size: .
cdr3_nt: TGCGCCAGCAGCCAAGATCCCGGGCTAGCGGGGAACGAGCAGTTCTTC
cdr3_aa: CASSQDPGLAGNEQFF

j_call: TRBJ1-1
d_call: TRBD1
v_call: TRBV6-5
clone_size: once
cdr3_nt: TGTGCCAGCAGCCAACAGGGGGGTACGAACACTGAAGCTTTCTTT
cdr3_aa: CASSQQGGTNTEAFF

j_call: TRBJ2-1
d_call: .
v_call: TRBV23-1
clone_size: .
cdr3_nt: TGCGCCAGCAGTCACCCAGACGACACTGAGCAGTTCTTC
cdr3_aa: CASSHPDDTEQFF

j_call: TRBJ2-4
d_call: .
v_call: TRBV4-3
clone_size: .
cdr3_nt: TGCGCCAGCAGCCAAGACTTCATAGGCGGTCCAGCCAAAAACATTCAGTACTTC
cdr3_aa: CASSQDFIGGPAKNIQYF

j_call: TRBJ2-7
d_call: .
v_call: TRBV7-2
clone_size: .
cdr3_nt: TGTGCCAGCAGCGCCAAGGCGGCCTCCTACGAGCAGTACTTC
cdr3_aa: CASSAKAASYEQYF

j_call: TRBJ1-1
d_call: .
v_call: TRBV19
clone_size: .
cdr3_nt: TGTGCCAGTAGTATAGGTGGGGGGGCGCGTACTGAAGCTTTCTTT
cdr3_aa: CASSIGGGARTEAFF

j_call: TRBJ1-2
d_call: .
v_call: TRBV4-1
clone_size: .
cdr3_nt: TGCGCCAGCAGCCAAGATGTCAGGGGAACTAACTATGGCTACACCTTC
cdr3_aa: CASSQDVRGTNYGYTF

j_call: TRBJ2-5
d_call: TRBD2
v_call: TRBV6-2/TRBV6-3
clone_size: .
cdr3_nt: TGTGCCAGCAGTTACGAACTAGCGGAAACATTACAAGAGACCCAGTACTTC
cdr3_aa: CASSYELAETLQETQYF

j_call: TRBJ1-2
d_call: TRBD1
v_call: TRBV9
clone_size: .
cdr3_nt: TGTGCCAGCAGCGAGTCAGGGGGCTACTATGGCTACACCTTC
cdr3_aa: CASSESGGYYGYTF

j_call: TRBJ1-5
d_call: .
v_call: TRBV19
clone_size: .
cdr3_nt: TGTGCCAGTAGTACCCACTTCGACAGTAATCAGCCCCAGCATTTT
cdr3_aa: CASSTHFDSNQPQHF

j_call: TRBJ1-2
d_call: .
v_call: TRBV11-2
clone_size: .
cdr3_nt: TGTGCCAGCAGCTTACCAGTTCCTAGTGGCTACACCTTC
cdr3_aa: CASSLPVPSGYTF

j_call: TRBJ2-2
d_call: TRBD1
v_call: TRBV27
clone_size: once
cdr3_nt: TGTGCCAGCAGTTTATATCCCGGGGGGACAGGGGTGACCGGGGAGCTGTTTTTT
cdr3_aa: CASSLYPGGTGVTGELFF

j_call: TRBJ2-1
d_call: TRBD1
v_call: TRBV24-1
clone_size: .
cdr3_nt: TGTGCCACCAGTGATCCCTGGACAGGGATGAATGAGCAGTTCTTC
cdr3_aa: CATSDPWTGMNEQFF

j_call: TRBJ2-7
d_call: .
v_call: TRBV12-3/TRBV12-4
clone_size: .
cdr3_nt: TGTGCCAGCACGGAGGGGAAGCCCTACGAGCAGTACTTC
cdr3_aa: CASTEGKPYEQYF

j_call: TRBJ1-1
d_call: TRBD1
v_call: TRBV19
clone_size: .
cdr3_nt: TGTGCCAGTAGTATTTTTGGGACAGACAACACTGAAGCTTTCTTT
cdr3_aa: CASSIFGTDNTEAFF

j_call: TRBJ1-2
d_call: TRBD1
v_call: TRBV7-8
clone_size: .
cdr3_nt: TGTGCCAGCAGCGTTGACAGGGCGACCTATGGCTACACCTTC
cdr3_aa: CASSVDRATYGYTF

j_call: TRBJ1-1
d_call: .
v_call: TRBV7-3
clone_size: .
cdr3_nt: TGTGCCAGCAGCTTAACGGGGGGCACTGAAGCTTTCTTT
cdr3_aa: CASSLTGGTEAFF

j_call: TRBJ1-1
d_call: .
v_call: TRBV25-1
clone_size: .
cdr3_nt: TGTGCCAGCAGTTTCCCAGGGGCCACTGAAGCTTTCTTT
cdr3_aa: CASSFPGATEAFF

j_call: TRBJ2-3
d_call: TRBD2
v_call: TRBV19
clone_size: .
cdr3_nt: TGTGCCAGTAGTCCTAGCGGGGTGGGAGATACGCAGTATTTT
cdr3_aa: CASSPSGVGDTQYF

j_call: TRBJ2-5
d_call: TRBD2
v_call: TRBV11-2
clone_size: .
cdr3_nt: TGTGCCAGCCGCCCCCGCGGGGGGGGGTGGGAGACCCAGTACTTC
cdr3_aa: CASRPRGGGWETQYF

j_call: TRBJ2-2
d_call: TRBD1
v_call: TRBV24-1
clone_size: .
cdr3_nt: TGTGCCACCAGCGCGGGACAGGGGGCTTTCGGGGAGCTGTTTTTT
cdr3_aa: CATSAGQGAFGELFF

j_call: TRBJ1-3
d_call: TRBD1
v_call: TRBV6-1
clone_size: .
cdr3_nt: TGTGCCAGCAGTGAAATCGACAGGGGCTACGGAAACACCATATATTTT
cdr3_aa: CASSEIDRGYGNTIYF

j_call: TRBJ2-7
d_call: TRBD2
v_call: TRBV5-5
clone_size: few
cdr3_nt: TGTGCCAGCAGCTTGGAGCTACTAGCGGTTCCCTACGAGCAGTACTTC
cdr3_aa: CASSLELLAVPYEQYF

j_call: TRBJ2-1
d_call: TRBD1
v_call: TRBV10-3
clone_size: .
cdr3_nt: TGTGCCATCAGCGGCCTCGGACAGGGCGACAATGAGCAGTTCTTC
cdr3_aa: CAISGLGQGDNEQFF

j_call: TRBJ1-6
d_call: TRBD1
v_call: TRBV5-1
clone_size: .
cdr3_nt: TGCGCCAGCAGCTTGGGACACCAGGGGGCAAGTTCACCCCTCCACTTT
cdr3_aa: CASSLGHQGASSPLHF

j_call: TRBJ2-1
d_call: .
v_call: TRBV3-1/TRBV3-2
clone_size: .
cdr3_nt: TGTGCCAGCAGCCAAGGAGGTTCGGATGAGCAGTTCTTC
cdr3_aa: CASSQGGSDEQFF

j_call: TRBJ2-4
d_call: TRBD2
v_call: TRBV29-1
clone_size: .
cdr3_nt: TGCAGCGCAACGACTAGCGGGGAAGCCAAAAACATTCAGTACTTC
cdr3_aa: CSATTSGEAKNIQYF

j_call: TRBJ1-2
d_call: TRBD1
v_call: TRBV6-6
clone_size: .
cdr3_nt: TGTGCCAGCAGTTTGAACAGGGGGCAGCATGGCTACACCTTC
cdr3_aa: CASSLNRGQHGYTF

j_call: TRBJ1-4
d_call: .
v_call: TRBV2
clone_size: once
cdr3_nt: TGTGCCAGCAGGACGACAGTAGCTAATGAAAAACTGTTTTTT
cdr3_aa: CASRTTVANEKLFF

j_call: TRBJ1-1
d_call: TRBD1
v_call: TRBV3-1/TRBV3-2
clone_size: .
cdr3_nt: TGTGCCAGCAGCCAAACAGGGGGCGTCGGACCTGAAGCTTTCTTT
cdr3_aa: CASSQTGGVGPEAFF